This T cell receptor (beta chain) was retrieved from a study of T cell responses to AZD1222 COVID-19 vaccine. Broader study findings: An increase in Spike-specific TCR breadth and depth was observed after two AZD1222 doses. Among those given AZD1222, only five or six were seropositive at baseline. None of the repertoires were sampled until the peak T cell response had passed.

This clone was observed once. What it binds is unknown. Trimming pared 4 bases from V and 12 bases from J, leaving 12 bases between. CDR1 and CDR2 from the germline V gene are DFQATT and SNEGSKA (reference sequence). The CDR3 totals 10 residues. Sequencing was performed with immunoSEQ multiplex PCR; in TCRdb, only in-frame clones are kept and a portion is missing. The sample comprises around 150,000 clones, approximately 88% of which are singletons, and around 2.1% rests with the top ten. Sequencing was performed on peripheral blood, taken on day 0 of AZD1222 vaccination. The source is an adult in good health. V and J are TRBV20-1 and TRBJ2-5; D is unresolved. The CDR3 nucleotides are TGCAGTGCTAACGAGGCCCCGGAGTACTTC. The encoded protein is CSANEAPEYF.